A single sample gave rise to the 32 T cell receptor beta chains below, sequenced in a study of vaccination and CD4 T cells after COVID-19. Scientists ran DNA taken from cultured CD4+ T cells through the Oncomine TCR Beta short-read assay for sequencing. TCRdb passed the PCR reads through MiXCR, listing each CDR3 protein once. The sample lists roughly 16,000 distinct CDR3 sequences, approximately 53% occurring once. These receptors lack a known antigen. As for treatment: approximately nine-day PBMC culture with coronavirus spike peptide pools or control peptides (ViraFEST assay). The specimen comprised CD4+ T cells from blood, cultured in vitro, sampled before SARS-CoV-2 vaccination. The source is a human donor who had recovered from COVID-19.

The rearrangement uses TRBV7-2 and TRBJ1-2, with D uncertain. Germline V gene lookup returns CDR1 SGHTA and CDR2 FQGNSA. V shed 4 bases and J shed 2 bases, with 8 bases lying between them. The CDR3 extends over 13 amino acids. In nucleotides, the CDR3 is TGTGCCAGCAGCTCCAACGGGAACTATGGCTACACCTTC. Its protein product is CASSSNGNYGYTF. Full variable domain (remainder filled in from reference TRBV7-2 and TRBJ1-2): GAGVSQSPSNKVTEKGKDVELRCDPISGHTALYWYRQSLGQGLEFLIYFQGNSAPDKSGLPSDRFSAERTGGSVSTLTIQRTQQEDSAVYLCASSSNGNYGYTFGSGTRLTVV.

The sample holds a few counts of this clonotype. V and J are TRBV20-1 and TRBJ1-1; TRBD1 is a possible D gene (6 bases). CDR3 size: 13 residues. V was trimmed by 3 bases and J by 0 bases, leaving 8 bases between them. From germline, CDR1 is DFQATT and CDR2 SNEGSKA (reference sequence). The CDR3 reads CSARDSMNTEAFF. DNA of the CDR3: TGCAGTGCTAGGGACAGTATGAACACTGAAGCTTTCTTT.

The genes are TRBV11-2 and TRBJ2-3; D is perhaps TRBD1 (5 bases). In germline, CDR1 is SGHAT, CDR2 FQNNGV. V lost 1 base, J lost 1 base, and 9 bases lay in between. There are 15 residues in the CDR3. As DNA, the CDR3 is TGTGCCAGCAGCTTAGGTCCACAGGGCACAGATACGCAGTATTTT. This codes for CASSLGPQGTDTQYF.

This clonotype has just a few counts. The chain carries TRBV6-1 and TRBJ1-6; D remains unclear. The V gene lost 6 bases and the J gene lost 7 bases, with 10 bases spanning the gap. The CDR3 sequence is 13 residues long. Germline V gene sequence: CDR1 MNHNS, CDR2 SASEGT. The CDR3 bases are TGTGCCAGCAGAACCGACGGGAATTCACCCCTCCACTTT. Encoded protein: CASRTDGNSPLHF.

The gene calls are TRBV5-1 and TRBJ2-7; D is perhaps TRBD2 (6 bases). CDR1 is SGHRS, CDR2 YFSETQ, per germline. The CDR3 has 15 residues. With 0 bases removed from V and 2 bases from J, the gap between germline ends came to 12 bases. The CDR3: CASSLEPGRPYEQYF. The CDR3 DNA sequence: TGCGCCAGCAGCTTGGAACCAGGGAGGCCCTACGAGCAGTACTTC.

The chain carries TRBV19 and TRBJ1-5; D possibly corresponds to TRBD1 (5 bases). CDR1 LNHDA and CDR2 SQIVND come from the germline V gene (reference sequence). V gave up 7 bases and J gave up 7 bases, with 20 bases separating them. The CDR3 is made up of 15 amino acids. The DNA for the CDR3 is TGTGCCAGTACCCGGGGCAGAACTCTAGAGCAGCCCCAGCATTTT. It codes for CASTRGRTLEQPQHF.

The gene calls are TRBV6-5 and TRBJ2-3; a possible D gene is TRBD2 (6 bases). Trimming cost V 2 bases and J 3 bases, with 15 bases left between them. This CDR3 is built from 16 residues. Germline CDR1 and CDR2: MNHEY and SVGAGI. CDR3 DNA: TGTGCCAGCAGTTACGGAGGCCTAGCGAAGACAGATACGCAGTATTTT. This translates into CASSYGGLAKTDTQYF.

This clonotype has only a few counts. This chain joins TRBV7-9 and TRBJ1-2; perhaps TRBD1 as D (5 bases). Trimming shortened V by 2 bases and J by 4 bases, and 14 bases separated the two germline ends. CDR1 SEHNR and CDR2 FQNEAQ come from the germline V gene (reference sequence). The CDR3 is 15 residues long. CDR3 DNA sequence: TGTGCCAGCAGCTTATTCGGCAGGGCTCTCTATGGCTACACCTTC. This gives the protein CASSLFGRALYGYTF.

In nucleotides, the CDR3 is TGTGCCAGCAGCTTAGCCGCCAGGACTAGCGGGAGTTACGAGCAGTACTTC. This encodes CASSLAARTSGSYEQYF. The chain links TRBV7-2 to TRBJ2-7, with TRBD2 matching over 13 bases. Germline loops: CDR1 SGHTA, CDR2 FQGNSA. V shed 0 bases, J shed 4 bases, and the junction held 6 bases outside the gene matches. There are 17 residues in the CDR3.

V is TRBV19 and J is TRBJ2-1; TRBD1 agrees at 9 bases. J was trimmed by 3 bases and V by 6 bases; bases with no gene match: 3. Germline lookup yields CDR1 LNHDA and CDR2 SQIVND (reference sequence). The CDR3 runs 14 residues. The CDR3 DNA sequence: TGTGCCAGTAGACCGGGACAGGGCTACAATGAGCAGTTCTTC. It yields the protein CASRPGQGYNEQFF. Based on the CDR3 plus reference TRBV19 and TRBJ2-1, the full variable domain is DGGITQSPKYLFRKEGQNVTLSCEQNLNHDAMYWYRQDPGQGLRLIYYSQIVNDFQKGDIAEGYSVSREKKESFPLTVTSAQKNPTAFYLCASRPGQGYNEQFFGPGTRLTVL.

The V call is TRBV7-2, the J call TRBJ2-1; 9 bases fit TRBD2. J lost 6 bases, V lost 8 bases, and 8 bases had no gene match. This CDR3 spans 14 amino acids. CDR1 is SGHTA and CDR2 is FQGNSA in the germline V gene. The CDR3 reads CASRGSGSPNEQFF. The CDR3 region has the DNA TGTGCCAGCCGGGGTAGCGGGAGCCCCAATGAGCAGTTCTTC.

V is TRBV20-1 and J is TRBJ1-5; D unclear. CDR1 is DFQATT, CDR2 SNEGSKA, per germline (reference sequence). The CDR3 runs 15 residues. With 6 bases removed from V and 1 base from J, the gap between germline ends came to 16 bases. The CDR3 DNA reads as TGCAGTGCCAACCCCGCCGGGAACAGCAATCAGCCCCAGCATTTT. Residues: CSANPAGNSNQPQHF.

The rearrangement uses TRBV2 and TRBJ1-5; 10 nucleotides line up with TRBD1. The germline CDR1 and CDR2 sequences are SNHLY and FYNNEI. The CDR3 consists of 15 residues. The V gene end was trimmed by 5 bases and the J gene end by 3 bases; junction bases not matched to a gene: 4. For the CDR3, the DNA is TGTGCCAGCAGTCCGGGACAGGGGTACAATCAGCCCCAGCATTTT. It codes for CASSPGQGYNQPQHF.

The CDR3: CASSLGPVETQYF. CDR3 sequence (DNA): TGTGCCAGCAGCTTAGGTCCAGTAGAGACCCAGTACTTC. This sequence joins TRBV7-8 and TRBJ2-5; D is unclear. From germline, CDR1 is SGHVS and CDR2 FQNEAQ. The germline V and J ends were trimmed by 1 base and 4 bases, with 7 bases remaining between them. This CDR3 has 13 residues.

This clonotype was observed a handful of times. The chain's CDR3 is CSASSSYSYDQPQHF. CDR3 DNA sequence: TGCAGTGCTAGTTCGTCGTACAGCTACGATCAGCCCCAGCATTTT. The chain employs TRBV20-1 and TRBJ1-5; no reliable D call. Germline CDR1 DFQATT, CDR2 SNEGSKA (reference sequence). The CDR3 is 15 amino acids. Trimming removed 3 bases from V and 5 bases from J, with 17 bases in between.

This rearrangement joins TRBV11-3 to TRBJ1-6; D unresolved. The CDR3 extends over 16 amino acids. CDR1 and CDR2 (germline): SGHNT, YENEEA. Trimming removed 1 base from V and 2 bases from J, with 9 bases in between. CDR3 sequence: CASSLGRWAYNSPLHF. In DNA form, the CDR3 reads TGTGCCAGCAGCTTAGGGCGGTGGGCCTATAATTCACCCCTCCACTTT. The variable domain in full, completed from reference TRBV11-3 and TRBJ1-6, reads EAGVVQSPRYKIIEKKQPVAFWCNPISGHNTLYWYLQNLGQGPELLIRYENEEAVDDSQLPKDRFSAERLKGVDSTLKIQPAELGDSAVYLCASSLGRWAYNSPLHFGNGTRLTVT.

The chain links TRBV10-1 to TRBJ2-7; D gene ambiguous. Trimming took 11 bases from V and 2 from J, leaving 10 bases between them. The CDR3 extends over 11 amino acids. Germline lookup yields CDR1 WNHNN and CDR2 SYGVQD (reference sequence). CDR3 sequence reads: CAPSIAYEQYF. For the CDR3, the DNA is TGCGCCCCTTCTATTGCCTACGAGCAGTACTTC.

This clonotype was recorded a few times. This sequence joins TRBV6-1 and TRBJ1-5; D perhaps matches TRBD1 (6 bases). The CDR3 is 17 residues long. The V and J ends lost 2 bases and 1 base respectively, with 15 bases between them. Germline V gives CDR1 MNHNS, CDR2 SASEGT. The CDR3 sequence: CASSEQPGHLSNQPQHF. CDR3 coding DNA: TGTGCCAGCAGTGAACAGCCGGGACACCTAAGCAATCAGCCCCAGCATTTT.

This clonotype has more than one count but fewer than ten. The chain uses TRBV7-8 and TRBJ1-5, with D uncertain. V was pared by 2 bases and J by 3 bases, with 11 bases between. This CDR3 has 15 residues. Germline values: CDR1 SGHVS, CDR2 FQNEAQ. CDR3 region: CASSLSQDPNQPQHF. The CDR3 nucleotides are TGTGCCAGCAGCTTAAGTCAGGATCCCAATCAGCCCCAGCATTTT.

This clonotype was counted a few times. The rearrangement uses TRBV7-9 and TRBJ2-5; D remains ambiguous. The ends were cut back, 3 bases at V and 1 base at J, with 6 bases in the middle. CDR3 length equals 13 residues. The germline V gene has CDR1 SEHNR and CDR2 FQNEAQ (reference sequence). CDR3 sequence (DNA): TGTGCCAGCAGCTTCTCAGGCCAAGAGACCCAGTACTTC. It is translated as CASSFSGQETQYF.

This rearrangement joins TRBV20-1 to TRBJ1-2, with 9 bases that match TRBD1. Unmatched junction bases numbered 9, after V lost 4 bases and J lost 3 bases. Per germline, CDR1 DFQATT and CDR2 SNEGSKA (reference sequence). The CDR3 is 15 residues long. CDR3 region: CSATLVDRGYYGYTF. For the CDR3, the DNA is TGCAGTGCTACTCTAGTGGACAGGGGATACTATGGCTACACCTTC.

This chain links TRBV29-1 with TRBJ1-2; 8 bases are a match to TRBD1. The V gene end was trimmed by 2 bases and the J gene end by 0 bases; junction bases not matched to a gene: 2. The CDR3 totals 14 residues. Germline-derived CDR1 and CDR2 are SQVTM and ANQGSEA. CDR3 bases: TGCAGCGTTGAACGGACAGGGACTAACTATGGCTACACCTTC. It specifies CSVERTGTNYGYTF. Full variable domain (remainder filled in from reference TRBV29-1 and TRBJ1-2): SAVISQKPSRDICQRGTSLTIQCQVDSQVTMMFWYRQQPGQSLTLIATANQGSEATYESGFVIDKFPISRPNLTFSTLTVSNMSPEDSSIYLCSVERTGTNYGYTFGSGTRLTVV.

The chain uses TRBV6-1 and TRBJ1-2, with 7 bases aligning to TRBD1. Trimming took 5 bases from V and 5 from J; bases not matched to a gene: 11. The CDR3 length is 15 residues. From germline, CDR1 is MNHNS and CDR2 SASEGT. CDR3 amino acids: CASSRVPGQTYGYTF. The CDR3 DNA sequence: TGTGCCAGCAGTCGAGTGCCGGGACAGACATATGGCTACACCTTC.

This chain uses TRBV7-2 with TRBJ2-3, with 7 bases identical to TRBD2. The trim removed 5 bases at V and 0 bases at J, leaving 8 bases unmatched. Germline CDR1 SGHTA, CDR2 FQGNSA. This CDR3 contains 16 residues. The CDR3 DNA is TGTGCCAGCAGCCTGACTAGCAGCACAAGCACAGATACGCAGTATTTT. Its translation is CASSLTSSTSTDTQYF.

This rearrangement joins TRBV6-1 to TRBJ1-1; 10 bases match TRBD1. CDR3 size: 12 residues. CDR1 and CDR2 from the germline V gene are MNHNS and SASEGT. The V and J ends lost 7 bases and 12 bases, in that order; junction bases with no gene match: 8. For the CDR3, the DNA is TGTGCCAGCATCAAGGGACAGGGGCGGACTTTCTTT. This sequence encodes CASIKGQGRTFF.

This clonotype was counted a few times. The chain uses TRBV6-1 and TRBJ1-5; D is unresolved. CDR3 length: 13 residues. Germline assignment: CDR1 MNHNS and CDR2 SASEGT. Trimming removed 7 bases from V and 4 bases from J, with 11 bases in between. The CDR3: CASMAGSNQPQHF. CDR3 bases: TGTGCCAGCATGGCAGGATCGAATCAGCCCCAGCATTTT.

The chain joins TRBV6-2 or TRBV6-3 to TRBJ1-2, with TRBD1 identical over 7 bases. With 2 bases clipped from V and 4 bases from J, the junction kept 1 base outside the gene matches. Germline assignment: CDR1 MNHEY and CDR2 SVGEGT. The CDR3 spans 13 residues. CDR3 loop: CASSYRQGYGYTF. The DNA for the CDR3 is TGTGCCAGCAGTTACCGACAGGGCTATGGCTACACCTTC.

The gene calls are TRBV11-3 and TRBJ2-3; the match to TRBD2 covers 11 bases. CDR1 and CDR2 from the germline V gene are SGHNT and YENEEA. This CDR3 region has 16 residues. V gave up 3 bases and J gave up 0 bases; unmatched junction bases: 2. CDR3 bases: TGTGCCAGCAGCTTTGGGACTAGCGGTAGCACAGATACGCAGTATTTT. It is translated as CASSFGTSGSTDTQYF.

This clonotype appeared a single time. The chain links TRBV19 to TRBJ2-7; TRBD2 aligns across 7 bases. Germline values: CDR1 LNHDA, CDR2 SQIVND (reference sequence). The CDR3 consists of 13 residues. With 10 bases clipped from V and 2 bases from J, the junction kept 8 bases outside the gene matches. The CDR3, as DNA: TGTGCCACCTCACGCCGGGGGGCCTACGAGCAGTACTTC. Translation gives CATSRRGAYEQYF.

The rearrangement links TRBV11-2 to TRBJ2-5, with D unresolved. Trimming cost V 4 bases and J 2 bases, with 17 bases left between them. The CDR3 is made up of 16 amino acids. Germline V lookup: CDR1 SGHAT, CDR2 FQNNGV. The CDR3 here is CASSSQGGFIQETQYF. CDR3 DNA sequence: TGTGCCAGCAGCTCCCAAGGCGGATTTATTCAAGAGACCCAGTACTTC.

The chain joins TRBV18 to TRBJ1-1; 12 bases map to TRBD1. The CDR3 is made up of 17 amino acids. Trimming took 4 bases from V and 5 from J; bases not matched to a gene: 11. CDR1 is KGHSH and CDR2 is LQKENI in the germline V gene. The CDR3 is CASSLRDRGLSGTEAFF. Here the CDR3 DNA reads TGTGCCAGCTCACTCAGGGACAGGGGGCTGTCGGGAACTGAAGCTTTCTTT.

The rearrangement links TRBV20-1 to TRBJ1-4; possibly TRBD1 for D (6 bases). The CDR3 sequence is 15 residues long. The germline V gene encodes CDR1 DFQATT and CDR2 SNEGSKA (reference sequence). V was clipped by 5 bases and J by 6 bases, with 19 bases between them. CDR3 coding DNA: TGCAGTGCTGTGCGTGGGGCAGGGGTCGATGAAAAACTGTTTTTT. Amino acid sequence: CSAVRGAGVDEKLFF.